This TCR beta chain was recovered during a study of T cell responses to AZD1222 COVID-19 vaccine. V lost 1 base and J lost 11, with 20 bases in between. Germline-derived CDR1 and CDR2 are LGHNA and YSLEER. This CDR3 comprises 15 residues. Only in-frame clones appear in the TCRdb table, and some are missing; sequencing was by immunoSEQ multiplex PCR. The table records tens of thousands of clones, around 90% of them present only once. The V gene is TRBV4-3, the J gene TRBJ1-1; D is possibly TRBD1 (5 bases). The specimen comprised peripheral blood, sampled on day 0 of AZD1222 vaccination. The source is an adult in good health. The CDR3 reads CASSQGPDQGLGAFF. The DNA for the CDR3 is TGCGCCAGCAGCCAAGGCCCTGATCAGGGACTTGGGGCTTTCTTT.